Below, one T cell receptor beta chain is given with its context. Regarding time point: persistent/refractory GD, antithyroid drugs over 5 years with positive TRAb. The TCR library used RNA extracted from PBMCs. The germline V gene has CDR1 MGHDK and CDR2 SYGVNS. The CDR3 is made up of 11 amino acids. The germline V and J ends were trimmed by 5 bases and 6 bases, with 7 bases remaining between them. Libraries of TCR beta came from iRepertoire HTBI primers plus Arm-PCR of CDR3 regions. A single record per CDR3 protein comes from TCRdb applying MiXCR to the multiplex PCR reads. The data show some 420,000 distinct CDR3 sequences, approximately 23% seen once. This record comes from a study of regulatory T cells in long-lasting Graves disease.

The clonotype comes from a female donor with Graves disease. Sequencing was performed on peripheral blood mononuclear cells (PBMCs), taken when the disease was refractory, from a patient treated with antithyroid drugs. The rearrangement uses TRBV25-1 and TRBJ1-1; D unresolved. The CDR3 coding sequence is TGTGCCAGCAGTATAGCCGCTGAAGCTTTCTTT. Translated, it gives CASSIAAEAFF.